This T cell receptor (beta chain) was sequenced during a study of T cells in Graves' hyperthyroidism and ophthalmopathy. Study results and caveats: The model made its ophthalmopathy prediction, and onset followed a median roughly six months later.

Germline V CDR1 and CDR2: DFQATT, SNEGSKA (reference sequence). This CDR3 contains 14 residues. V gave up 0 bases and J gave up 2 bases, with 11 bases separating them. The table lists this clonotype with many counts. The antigen remains unidentified. Uncontrolled infection, other autoimmune disease, pregnancy or lactation disqualified patients from enrolment. TCR beta CDR3 sequences were amplified from RNA transcripts. The primer set for the first-round RT-PCR of the TCR CDR3 was HTBI. One entry per CDR3 protein, called by TCRdb with MiXCR from the multiplex PCR reads. The table records 300,000 to 400,000 distinct CDR3 sequences, around a fifth of them present only once.

The material sequenced was blood. This chain links TRBV20-1 with TRBJ2-7; a weak D match, TRBD1 (5 bases). The clonotype was recovered from a woman in her 50s with Graves' hyperthyroidism. The CDR3 region is CSARESLGAYEQYF. Here the CDR3 DNA reads TGCAGTGCTAGAGAATCTCTAGGGGCCTACGAGCAGTACTTC.